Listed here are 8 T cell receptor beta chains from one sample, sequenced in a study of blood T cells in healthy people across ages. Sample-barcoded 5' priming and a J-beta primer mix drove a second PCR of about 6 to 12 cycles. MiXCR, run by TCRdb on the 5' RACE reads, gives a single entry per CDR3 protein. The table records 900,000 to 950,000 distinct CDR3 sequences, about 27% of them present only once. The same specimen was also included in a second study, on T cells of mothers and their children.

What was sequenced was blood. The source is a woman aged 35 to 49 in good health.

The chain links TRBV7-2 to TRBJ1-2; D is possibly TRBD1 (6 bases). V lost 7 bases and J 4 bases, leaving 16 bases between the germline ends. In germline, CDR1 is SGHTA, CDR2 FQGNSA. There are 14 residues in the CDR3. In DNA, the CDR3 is TGTGCCAGCACCACGGGGAGCAGGGGCTATGGCTACACCTTC. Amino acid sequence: CASTTGSRGYGYTF.

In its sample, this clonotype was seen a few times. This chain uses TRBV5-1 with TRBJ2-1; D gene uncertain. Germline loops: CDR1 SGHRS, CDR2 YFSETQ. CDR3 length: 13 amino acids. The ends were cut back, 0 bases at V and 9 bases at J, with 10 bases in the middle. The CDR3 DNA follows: TGCGCCAGCAGCTTGGAGCTAGTCGGTGAGCAGTTCTTC. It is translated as CASSLELVGEQFF. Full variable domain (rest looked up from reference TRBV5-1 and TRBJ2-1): KAGVTQTPRYLIKTRGQQVTLSCSPISGHRSVSWYQQTPGQGLQFLFEYFSETQRNKGNFPGRFSGRQFSNSRSEMNVSTLELGDSALYLCASSLELVGEQFFGPGTRLTVL.

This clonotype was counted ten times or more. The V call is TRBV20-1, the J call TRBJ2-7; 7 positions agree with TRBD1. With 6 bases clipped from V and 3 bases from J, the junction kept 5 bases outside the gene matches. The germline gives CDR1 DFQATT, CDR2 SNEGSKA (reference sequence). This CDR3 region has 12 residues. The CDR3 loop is CSAVGQNYEQYF. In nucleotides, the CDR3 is TGCAGTGCCGTGGGACAGAACTACGAGCAGTACTTC.

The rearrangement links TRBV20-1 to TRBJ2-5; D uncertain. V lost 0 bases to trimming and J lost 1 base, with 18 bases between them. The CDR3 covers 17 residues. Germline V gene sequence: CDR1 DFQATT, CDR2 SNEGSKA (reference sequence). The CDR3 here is CSARDLYSGSAQETQYF. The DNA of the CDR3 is TGCAGTGCTAGAGATCTATATAGTGGATCGGCCCAAGAGACCCAGTACTTC.

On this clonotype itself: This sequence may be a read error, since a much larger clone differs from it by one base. The CDR3 loop reads CASSRSGDPTGGLFF. The CDR3 coding sequence is TGCGCCAGCAGCCGTAGCGGGGACCCCACCGGGGGGCTGTTTTTT. The chain combines TRBV5-1 with TRBJ2-2; TRBD2 matches at 8 bases. Per the germline V gene, CDR1 is SGHRS and CDR2 is YFSETQ. This CDR3 is built from 15 residues.

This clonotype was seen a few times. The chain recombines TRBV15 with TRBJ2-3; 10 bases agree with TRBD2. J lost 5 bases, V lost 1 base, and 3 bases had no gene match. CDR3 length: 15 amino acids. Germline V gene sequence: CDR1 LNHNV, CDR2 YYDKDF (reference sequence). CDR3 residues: CATSRASGGRDTQYF. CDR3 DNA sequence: TGTGCCACCAGCAGAGCTAGCGGGGGACGAGATACGCAGTATTTT.

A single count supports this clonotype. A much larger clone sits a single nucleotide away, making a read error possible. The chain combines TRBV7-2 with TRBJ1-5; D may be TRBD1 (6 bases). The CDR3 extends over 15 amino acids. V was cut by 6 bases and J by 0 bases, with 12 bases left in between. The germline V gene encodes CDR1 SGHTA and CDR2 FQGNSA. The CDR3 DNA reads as TGTGCCAGCAGTTATGGACAGAGTAGCAATCAGCCCCAGCATTTT. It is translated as CASSYGQSSNQPQHF.

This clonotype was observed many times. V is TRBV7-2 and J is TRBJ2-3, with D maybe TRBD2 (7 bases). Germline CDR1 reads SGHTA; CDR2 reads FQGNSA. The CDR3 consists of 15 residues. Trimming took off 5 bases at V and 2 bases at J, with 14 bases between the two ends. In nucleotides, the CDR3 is TGTGCCAGCAGCGCCCGGGGGGCCCACACAGATACGCAGTATTTT. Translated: CASSARGAHTDTQYF. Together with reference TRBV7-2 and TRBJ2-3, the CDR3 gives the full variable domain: GAGVSQSPSNKVTEKGKDVELRCDPISGHTALYWYRQSLGQGLEFLIYFQGNSAPDKSGLPSDRFSAERTGGSVSTLTIQRTQQEDSAVYLCASSARGAHTDTQYFGPGTRLTVL.